The clone carrying this TCR beta chain was picked up one time. Its antigen remains unknown. The data were obtained in a study of blood T cells in healthy people across ages. Study-level findings and limits: Both naive CD4+ cell counts and diversity were greater in long-lived donors than in aged donors. The study lacked donor CMV status, which possibly confounded expanded clonotype changes. Significant beta diversity loss was already apparent by age approximately 42, declining roughly linearly.

Combining a sample-barcoded 5' primer with a J-beta primer mix, a second PCR ran for roughly 7 to 12 cycles. Samples each returned at least 2.5 million CDR3-containing paired-end reads. MiXCR, run by TCRdb on the 5' RACE reads, gives a single entry per CDR3 protein. The table lists about 680,000 distinct CDR3 sequences, 45% to 50% of them singletons, with roughly 30% in the top ten. The CDR3 runs to 18 residues. Trimming removed 4 bases from V and 4 bases from J; junction bases left unmatched: 14. Looked up from germline, CDR1 is KGHSH and CDR2 is LQKENI. The specimen was blood. The sequence derives from a woman between 55 and 75 years old in good health. The chain couples TRBV18 to TRBJ2-1; 9 bases align to TRBD1. The CDR3 DNA reads TGTGCCAGCTCACTCGGGACAGGGAGAGTTCAGAGTTACAATGAGCAGTTCTTC. Protein product: CASSLGTGRVQSYNEQFF.